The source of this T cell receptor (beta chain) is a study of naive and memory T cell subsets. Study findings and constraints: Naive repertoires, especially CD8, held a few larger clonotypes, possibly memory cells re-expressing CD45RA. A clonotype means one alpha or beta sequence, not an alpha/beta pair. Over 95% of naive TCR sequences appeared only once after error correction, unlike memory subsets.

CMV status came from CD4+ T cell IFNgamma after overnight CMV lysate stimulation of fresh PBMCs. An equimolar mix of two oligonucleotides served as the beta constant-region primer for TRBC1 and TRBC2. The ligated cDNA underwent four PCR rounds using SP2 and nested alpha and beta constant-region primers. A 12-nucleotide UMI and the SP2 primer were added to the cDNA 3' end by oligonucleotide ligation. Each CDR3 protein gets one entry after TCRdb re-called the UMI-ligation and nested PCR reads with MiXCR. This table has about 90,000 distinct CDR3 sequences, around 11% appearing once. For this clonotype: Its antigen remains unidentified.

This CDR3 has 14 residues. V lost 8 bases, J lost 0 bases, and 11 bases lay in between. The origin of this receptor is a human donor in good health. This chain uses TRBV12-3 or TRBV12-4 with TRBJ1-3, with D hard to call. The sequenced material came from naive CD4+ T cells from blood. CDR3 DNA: TGTGCCAGCGCTCCAGGATTCTCTGGAAACACCATATATTTT. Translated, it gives CASAPGFSGNTIYF.